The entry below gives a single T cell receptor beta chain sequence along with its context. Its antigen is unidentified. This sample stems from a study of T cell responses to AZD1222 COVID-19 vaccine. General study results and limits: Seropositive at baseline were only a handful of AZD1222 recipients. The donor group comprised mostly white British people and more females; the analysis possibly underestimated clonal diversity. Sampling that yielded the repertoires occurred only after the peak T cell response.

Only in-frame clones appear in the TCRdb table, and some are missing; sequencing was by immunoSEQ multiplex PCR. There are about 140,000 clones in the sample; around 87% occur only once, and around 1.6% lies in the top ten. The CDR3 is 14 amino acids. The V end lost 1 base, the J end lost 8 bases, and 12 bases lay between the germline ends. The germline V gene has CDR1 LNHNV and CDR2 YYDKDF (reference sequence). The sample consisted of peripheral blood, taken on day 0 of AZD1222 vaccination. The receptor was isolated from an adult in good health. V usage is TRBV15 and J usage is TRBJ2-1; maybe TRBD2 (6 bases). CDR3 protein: CATSRAEGGDEQFF. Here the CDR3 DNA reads TGTGCCACCAGCAGAGCGGAGGGCGGGGATGAGCAGTTCTTC.